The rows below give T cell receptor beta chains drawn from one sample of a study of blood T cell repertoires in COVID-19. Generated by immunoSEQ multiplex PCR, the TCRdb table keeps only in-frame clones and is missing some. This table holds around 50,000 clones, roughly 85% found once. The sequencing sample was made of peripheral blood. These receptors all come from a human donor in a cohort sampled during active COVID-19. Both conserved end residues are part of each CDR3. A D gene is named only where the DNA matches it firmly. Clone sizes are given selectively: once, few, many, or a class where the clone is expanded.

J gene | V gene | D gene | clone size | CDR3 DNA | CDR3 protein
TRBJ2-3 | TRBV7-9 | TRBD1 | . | TGTGCCAGCAGCGATAACAGGGGCGGGGATACGCAGTATTTT | CASSDNRGGDTQYF
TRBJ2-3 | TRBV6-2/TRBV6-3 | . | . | TGTGCCAGCAGTTACTCCAGCGGGTGGAGCACAGATACGCAGTATTTT | CASSYSSGWSTDTQYF
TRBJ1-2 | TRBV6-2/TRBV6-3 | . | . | TGTGCCAGCAGTTACGGTCGGGGAAACTATGGCTACACCTTC | CASSYGRGNYGYTF
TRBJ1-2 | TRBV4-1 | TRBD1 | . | TGCGCCAGCAGCCAAGAGACAGGGAATTTCTATGGCTACACCTTC | CASSQETGNFYGYTF
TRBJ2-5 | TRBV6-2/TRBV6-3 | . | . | TGTGCCAGCAGTTACTCTCGAGAGACCCAGTACTTC | CASSYSRETQYF
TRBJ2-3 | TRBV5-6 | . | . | TGTGCCAGCAGCTTGAGAGGCCACACAGATACGCAGTATTTT | CASSLRGHTDTQYF
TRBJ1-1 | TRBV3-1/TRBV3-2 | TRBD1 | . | TGTGCCAGCAGCCAGGGGACAGGGGAGGGTCGTCAAGCTTTCTTT | CASSQGTGEGRQAFF
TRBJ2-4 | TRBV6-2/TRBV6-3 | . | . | TGTGCCAGCAGTTATCGGACAGGGAGGGAAGGCAAAAACATTCAGTACTTC | CASSYRTGREGKNIQYF
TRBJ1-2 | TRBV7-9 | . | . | TGTGCCAGCAGCCAGAGAAGCAGTGTGGTTGGCAGACTGAACTATGGCTACACCTTC | CASSQRSSVVGRLNYGYTF
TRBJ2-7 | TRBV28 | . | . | TGTGCCAGCAGCTCGGGACAATCCTACGAGCAGTACTTC | CASSSGQSYEQYF
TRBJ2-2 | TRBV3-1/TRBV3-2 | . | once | TGTGCCAGCAGCCATGGGGAAAGGGTGACGGGGACCGGGGAGCTGTTTTTT | CASSHGERVTGTGELFF
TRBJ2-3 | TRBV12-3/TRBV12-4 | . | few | TGTGCCAGCAGTTTCCGGGAGAGAGATACGCAGTATTTT | CASSFRERDTQYF
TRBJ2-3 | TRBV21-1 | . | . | TGTGCCAGCAGCAAAGCGGACCGGGACAGGGGGCCGTGCACAGATACGCAGTATTTT | CASSKADRDRGPCTDTQYF
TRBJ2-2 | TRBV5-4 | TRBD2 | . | TGTGCCAGCAGCACCACTAGCGGGGTTATCAGTGGGGAGCTGTTTTTT | CASSTTSGVISGELFF
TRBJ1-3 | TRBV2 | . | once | TGTGCCAGCAGTCTTACAGAGCACTCTGGAAACACCATATATTTT | CASSLTEHSGNTIYF
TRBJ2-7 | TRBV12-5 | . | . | TGTGCTAGTGGTTTGAGGGGCGGATACGAGCAGTACTTC | CASGLRGGYEQYF
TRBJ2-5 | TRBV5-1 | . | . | TGCGCCAGCAGCTGGGGACGGGACACGATGGACCAAGAGACCCAGTACTTC | CASSWGRDTMDQETQYF
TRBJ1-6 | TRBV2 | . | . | TGTGCCAGCAGCCACGGGGATAGTAATTCACCCCTCCACTTT | CASSHGDSNSPLHF
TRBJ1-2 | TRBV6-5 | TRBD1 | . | TGTGCCAGCAGTTACTCGAACAGGGGCGGTGGCTACACCTTC | CASSYSNRGGGYTF
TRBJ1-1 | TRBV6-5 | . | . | TGTGCCAGTATACGGGAGACTTCATACGCTTTCTTT | CASIRETSYAFF
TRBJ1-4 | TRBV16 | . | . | TGTGCCAGCAGCCAATCGACAAGAGTAATGATTTTT | CASSQSTRVMIF
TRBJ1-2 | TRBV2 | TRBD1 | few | TGTGCCAGCAGTGCCGGACAGGGTGGTATAGGCTACACCTTC | CASSAGQGGIGYTF
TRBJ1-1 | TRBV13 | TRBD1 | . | TGTGCCAGCAGCATCAGGACAGGGAACACTGAAGCTTTCTTT | CASSIRTGNTEAFF
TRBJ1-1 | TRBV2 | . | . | TGTGCCAGCACGGTGGGGCAGGCGAACACTGAAGCTTTCTTT | CASTVGQANTEAFF
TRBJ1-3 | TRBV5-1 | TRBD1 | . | TGCGCCAGCAGCCCCCGACAGGGCTCTGGAAACACCATATATTTT | CASSPRQGSGNTIYF
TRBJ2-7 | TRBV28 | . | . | TGTGCCAGCAGCTTGGGGTCCCGGGGGAACAAGCAGTACTTC | CASSLGSRGNKQYF
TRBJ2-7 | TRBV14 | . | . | TGTGCCAGCAGCCACGGACAGCCGTTCTACGAGCAGTACTTC | CASSHGQPFYEQYF
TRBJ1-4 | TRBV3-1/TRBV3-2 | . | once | TGTGCCAGCAGCTCGCGGGGAGAAAAACTGTTTTTT | CASSSRGEKLFF
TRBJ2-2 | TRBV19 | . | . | TGTGCCAGTAGTCTGAGGGCTACCGGGGAGCTGTTTTTT | CASSLRATGELFF
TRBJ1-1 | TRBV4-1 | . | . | TGCGCCAGCAGAATTAACATTGTAGCGCCGAACACTGAAGCTTTCTTT | CASRINIVAPNTEAFF
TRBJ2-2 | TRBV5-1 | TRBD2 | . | TGCGCCAGCCAAGCGGGGGGCACCGGGGAGCTGTTTTTT | CASQAGGTGELFF
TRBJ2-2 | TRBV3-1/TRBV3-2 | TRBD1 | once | TGTGCCAGCAGCCAAACCGGGGGGACAGGGGGTTTTGGCGGGGAGCTGTTTTTT | CASSQTGGTGGFGGELFF
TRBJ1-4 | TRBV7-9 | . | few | TGTGCCAGCAGCTCCGACAGCTCTAATGAAAAACTGTTTTTT | CASSSDSSNEKLFF
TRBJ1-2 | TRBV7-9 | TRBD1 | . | TGTGCCAGCATCCAGACAGGGCTAAACTATGGCTACACCTTC | CASIQTGLNYGYTF
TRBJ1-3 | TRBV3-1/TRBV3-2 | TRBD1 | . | TGTGCCAGCAGCCCCTACAGGGGTGTTGACACCATATATTTT | CASSPYRGVDTIYF
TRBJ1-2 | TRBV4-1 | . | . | TGCGCCAGCAGCCAAGAGCGGGGGTTAGGCTACACCTTC | CASSQERGLGYTF
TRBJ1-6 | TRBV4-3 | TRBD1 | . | TGCGCCAGCAGCAAAGGGACAGCGCCCCAAGGAAATTCACCCCTCCACTTT | CASSKGTAPQGNSPLHF
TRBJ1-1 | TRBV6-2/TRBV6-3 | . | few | TGTGCCAGCAGTTACCTACGCACTGAAGCTTTCTTT | CASSYLRTEAFF
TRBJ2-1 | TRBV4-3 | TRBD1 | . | TGCGCCAGCAGCCAAGATAGGGGGCAGCTACAGAGCTCCTACAATGAGCAGTTCTTC | CASSQDRGQLQSSYNEQFF
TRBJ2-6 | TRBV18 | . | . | TGTGCCAGCTCACCACCGGGTGGGGGGACTGGGGCCAACGTCCTGACTTTC | CASSPPGGGTGANVLTF
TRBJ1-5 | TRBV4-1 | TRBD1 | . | TGCGCCAGCAGCCAAGATCATGCGTGGGCGAGGGGGCGCGAGGGCAATCAGCCCCAGCATTTT | CASSQDHAWARGREGNQPQHF
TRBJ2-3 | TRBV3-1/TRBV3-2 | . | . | TGTGCCAGCAGCCAGCGAAGACAGGAGAGCACAGATACGCAGTATTTT | CASSQRRQESTDTQYF
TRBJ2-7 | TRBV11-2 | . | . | TGTGCCAGCAGCACGACAGAGAACTACGAGCAGTACTTC | CASSTTENYEQYF
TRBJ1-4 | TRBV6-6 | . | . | TGTGCCAGCAGACCGGAGGGGGAAAAACTGTTTTTT | CASRPEGEKLFF
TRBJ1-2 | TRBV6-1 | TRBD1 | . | TGTGCCAGCAGTGAGTTTCGGAACAGGGGTTATGGCTACACCTTC | CASSEFRNRGYGYTF
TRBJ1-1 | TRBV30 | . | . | TGTGCCTGGCAGATTAGGGGGACGTACACTGAAGCTTTCTTT | CAWQIRGTYTEAFF
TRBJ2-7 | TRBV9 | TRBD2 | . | TGTGCCAGCAGCGTAGGTAGCGGGGCCGTCTACGAGCAGTACTTC | CASSVGSGAVYEQYF
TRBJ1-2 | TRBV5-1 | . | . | TGCGCCAGCAGACAGGGAGAAAGGGCTCCTGGCTACACCTTC | CASRQGERAPGYTF
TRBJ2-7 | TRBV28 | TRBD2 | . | TGTGCCAGCAGTTTCGGGACGCGGGGGGAAGAGCAGTACTTC | CASSFGTRGEEQYF
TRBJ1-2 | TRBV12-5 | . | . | TGTGCTAGTGGTAACCTACAGGGTCGAAGTGGGGCAACCACCTTC | CASGNLQGRSGATTF
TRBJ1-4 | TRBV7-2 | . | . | TGTGCCAGCAGCTTAAGGCGAGGTGCGACTAATGAAAAACTGTTTTTT | CASSLRRGATNEKLFF
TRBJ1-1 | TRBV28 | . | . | TGTGCCAGCAGTTTATGGGGGCGGAACACTGAAGCTTTCTTT | CASSLWGRNTEAFF
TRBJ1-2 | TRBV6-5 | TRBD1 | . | TGTGCCAGCAGTTATTCGGGAGGGACAGGGGATGGCTACACCTTC | CASSYSGGTGDGYTF
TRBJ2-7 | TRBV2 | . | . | TGTGCCAGCAGTCAGGGTCCCAAGCAGTACTTC | CASSQGPKQYF